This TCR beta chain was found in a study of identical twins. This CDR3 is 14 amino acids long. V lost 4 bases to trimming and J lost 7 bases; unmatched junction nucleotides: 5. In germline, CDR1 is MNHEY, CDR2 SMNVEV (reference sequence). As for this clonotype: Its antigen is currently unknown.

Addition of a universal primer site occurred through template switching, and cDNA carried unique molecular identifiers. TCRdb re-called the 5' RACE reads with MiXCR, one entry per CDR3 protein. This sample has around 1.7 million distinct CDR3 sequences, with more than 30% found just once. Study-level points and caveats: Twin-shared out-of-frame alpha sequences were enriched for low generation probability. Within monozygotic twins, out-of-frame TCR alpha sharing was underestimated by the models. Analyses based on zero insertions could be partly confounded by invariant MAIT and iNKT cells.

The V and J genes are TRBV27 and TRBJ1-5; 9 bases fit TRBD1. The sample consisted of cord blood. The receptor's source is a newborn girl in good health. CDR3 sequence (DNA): TGTGCCAGCAGTTGGGACAGGGTCAAGCAGCCCCAGCATTTT. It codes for CASSWDRVKQPQHF.